This TCR beta chain emerged from a study of early T cells in non-severe SARS-CoV-2 infection. As for the study in general: Sequencing of unsorted whole blood was done on bulk RNA, leaving chains unpaired. Study findings and constraints: Matching results from VDJdb favored anti-spike CD8 responses, leaving private and CD4 specificities undetected.

The CDR3 spans 14 residues. Germline values: CDR1 DFQATT, CDR2 SNEGSKA (reference sequence). The ends lost 6 bases at V and 4 bases at J; junction bases unmatched: 5. In its sample, this clonotype was seen a few times. The antigen is undetermined. TCRdb ran MiXCR on the 5' RACE reads and lists one entry per CDR3 protein. The sample consists of around 35,000 distinct CDR3 sequences, 5.5% to 7.5% of them appearing once. The source of this sequence is an adult who was a healthcare worker with PCR-confirmed SARS-CoV-2 infection or an uninfected control (not recorded which). What was sequenced was whole blood. This chain links TRBV20-1 with TRBJ2-1; 11 bases fit TRBD2. DNA for the CDR3: TGCAGTGCAATACTAGCGGGAGATTACAATGAGCAGTTCTTC. It encodes CSAILAGDYNEQFF.